This TCR beta chain was sequenced during a study of cytomegalovirus exposure and HLA in healthy donors. Study results and limitations: Most TCR sequences showed up rarely, but some public TCRs showed up in many donors. Later on, a genetic analysis was performed. It linked a missense variant in DCLRE1C with V- and J-gene trimming of TCR beta. Sequencing depth roughly uniform across donors was assumed in presence/absence analyses.

A word on this clone: Its antigen is unidentified.

Vbeta (60) and Jbeta (13) primers were used in the PCR. Per the authors' pipeline: Later, an analysis found 65 million to 85 million unique TCR beta chains, and 9.5 million to 12 million of these were shared. Libraries were prepared by immunoSEQ multiplex PCR; TCRdb keeps only in-frame clonotypes and omits some of them. V and J calls and clone size are copied from that table; D and trimming were computed from the DNA. The sample yields some 200,000 clones, of which the top ten take up approximately 0.74%. Germline lookup yields CDR1 SGHNT and CDR2 YYREEE (reference sequence). V dropped 2 bases and J dropped 12 bases, with 15 bases sitting between them. The length of the CDR3 is 12 residues.

Specimen: PBMCs. The TCR comes from a boy aged 5-17 years in good health and CMV-seronegative. This chain links TRBV5-4 with TRBJ2-7; possibly TRBD1 for D (5 bases). CDR3 residues: CASSLGNRQRYF. CDR3 in DNA: TGTGCCAGCAGCTTAGGGAACAGGCAGCGGTACTTC. The full variable domain, rest sourced from reference TRBV5-4 and TRBJ2-7, is ETGVTQSPTHLIKTRGQQVTLRCSSQSGHNTVSWYQQALGQGPQFIFQYYREEENGRGNFPPRFSGLQFPNYSSELNVNALELDDSALYLCASSLGNRQRYFGPGTRLTVT.